Reported below is one T cell receptor (beta chain). TCRdb fed the RACE reads into MiXCR, producing one record per CDR3 protein. The data contain approximately 90,000 distinct CDR3 sequences, about 10% of them singletons. These data come from a study of human T cells and chemical hapten exposure. This sample's time point: patch test 2, 6 weeks after DPC sensitization. Treatment indicated: therapeutic diphenylcyclopropenone sensitization with weekly scalp DPC. Germline V gives CDR1 SGHTA, CDR2 FQGNSA. Trimming took 5 bases from V and 12 from J; bases not matched to a gene: 10. This CDR3 region has 15 residues.

Sequences were derived from whole blood, sampled in connection with sensitization to the hapten diphenylcyclopropenone (DPC). The receptor's source is a man in his forties or fifties with alopecia areata. Some clones in this sample may be carry-over from other donors' samples. The chain recombines TRBV7-2 with TRBJ2-3; 14 bases fit TRBD2. CDR3 sequence: CASSTGLAGAPPQYF. The CDR3 nucleotides are TGTGCCAGCAGCACGGGACTAGCGGGGGCCCCTCCCCAGTATTTT.